The sequence of this T cell receptor (beta chain) was determined in a study of blood T cell repertoires in COVID-19. Study-level background: Acute and convalescent COVID-19 specimens originated in the United States, Italy and Spain.

Method: immunoSEQ multiplex PCR; TCRdb's copy keeps in-frame clones and lacks some. Among under 30,000 clones listed, roughly 94% were seen once. Trimming removed 4 bases from V and 2 bases from J, with 12 bases in between. Germline CDR1 SGHRS, CDR2 YFSETQ. This CDR3 region has 15 residues. The material sequenced was peripheral blood. This TCR was recovered from a woman aged 45-65 years with active COVID-19. This chain links TRBV5-1 with TRBJ2-2, with a possible D match to TRBD1 (5 bases). This chain's CDR3 is CASSPQQGNTGELFF. The CDR3 DNA is TGCGCCAGCAGCCCCCAGCAGGGTAACACCGGGGAGCTGTTTTTT.